These 26 T cell receptor beta chains share one sample of origin, sequenced in a study of cytomegalovirus exposure and HLA in healthy donors. Primers for the PCR totalled 60 Vbeta and 13 Jbeta. Libraries were prepared by immunoSEQ multiplex PCR; TCRdb keeps only in-frame clonotypes and omits some of them. This repertoire shows under 200,000 clones, approximately 80% found once; its top ten account for 3% to 4.5%. Sequencing was performed on PBMCs. These receptors were taken from a man aged 25-45 years in good health and CMV-seropositive.

This chain uses TRBV4-1 with TRBJ2-3, with D perhaps matching TRBD2 (5 bases). Germline loops: CDR1 MGHRA, CDR2 YSYEKL. The CDR3 loop spans 18 amino acids. V was clipped by 0 bases and J by 1 base, with 17 bases between them. CDR3 DNA: TGCGCCAGCAGCCAAGATGAGGGAACGGAAAAACGCACAGATACGCAGTATTTT. It specifies CASSQDEGTEKRTDTQYF.

This chain connects TRBV11-2 to TRBJ2-1, with 8 bases identical to TRBD2. CDR1 and CDR2 (germline): SGHAT, FQNNGV. The CDR3 has 13 residues. With 5 bases clipped from V and 8 bases from J, the junction kept 5 bases outside the gene matches. For the CDR3, the DNA is TGTGCCAGCAGCACAGGACTAGCCCATGAGCAGTTCTTC. Its translation: CASSTGLAHEQFF.

The rearrangement joins TRBV19 to TRBJ1-1; 8 nucleotides line up with TRBD1. CDR1 and CDR2 (germline): LNHDA, SQIVND (reference sequence). The CDR3 covers 13 residues. Trimming took 6 bases from V and 6 from J; bases not matched to a gene: 6. CDR3 region: CASRSGQGSEAFF. The CDR3 bases are TGTGCCAGTAGAAGCGGACAGGGTTCTGAAGCTTTCTTT.

The DNA for the CDR3 is TGTGCCAGCAGCCAGATGACAGGGGATTATGAAAAACTGTTTTTT. The encoded protein is CASSQMTGDYEKLFF. The chain carries TRBV27 and TRBJ1-4; 8 bases fit TRBD1. Germline CDR1 is MNHEY and CDR2 is SMNVEV (reference sequence). Losses at the gene ends were 6 bases for V and 6 bases for J; bases not matched to a gene: 9. The CDR3 has 15 residues.

The J gene is TRBJ1-1, the V gene TRBV7-9, with a tentative D call TRBD1 (6 bases). This CDR3 has 16 residues. In germline, CDR1 is SEHNR, CDR2 FQNEAQ (reference sequence). Trimming cost V 2 bases and J 6 bases, with 19 bases left between them. CDR3 region: CASSLSPGQLRSEAFF. DNA for the CDR3: TGTGCCAGCAGCTTATCACCGGGACAATTACGCTCTGAAGCTTTCTTT.

The chain uses TRBV13 and TRBJ1-4; no clear D gene. CDR1 PRHDT and CDR2 FYEKMQ come from the germline V gene (reference sequence). The CDR3 consists of 13 residues. V lost 5 bases and J lost 8, with 12 bases in between. The CDR3 DNA follows: TGTGCCAGCAGCCCCCCGGGAGTGGAAAAACTGTTTTTT. Its protein is CASSPPGVEKLFF.

The rearrangement joins TRBV7-9 to TRBJ1-1, with 10 nucleotides matching TRBD1. This CDR3 has 15 residues. The junction had 7 bases not matched to a gene; V was cut back by 4 bases and J by 5 bases. Germline CDR1 and CDR2: SEHNR and FQNEAQ (reference sequence). CDR3 nucleotide sequence: TGTGCCAGCAGCTCCTGGACAGGGGGAACGACTGAAGCTTTCTTT. This codes for CASSSWTGGTTEAFF.

The chain joins TRBV6-6 to TRBJ2-3; 11 nucleotides agree with TRBD1. Per the germline V gene, CDR1 is MNHNY and CDR2 is SVGAGI (reference sequence). Unmatched junction bases numbered 8, after V lost 7 bases and J lost 2 bases. This CDR3 comprises 16 residues. For the CDR3, the DNA is TGTGCCAGCACTACCGCGGACAGGGGGCCCACAGATACGCAGTATTTT. Residues: CASTTADRGPTDTQYF.

The V and J genes are TRBV5-1 and TRBJ1-5; D not resolved. The CDR3 totals 14 residues. With 6 bases removed from V and 1 base from J, the gap between germline ends came to 11 bases. CDR1 SGHRS and CDR2 YFSETQ come from the germline V gene. This chain's CDR3 is CASKEGPSNQPQHF. DNA of the CDR3: TGCGCCAGCAAGGAGGGCCCGAGCAATCAGCCCCAGCATTTT.

V is TRBV27 and J is TRBJ2-7; 8 bases are a match to TRBD2. CDR3 length: 14 amino acids. V lost 3 bases and J lost 6; bases outside the gene matches: 7. In germline, CDR1 is MNHEY, CDR2 SMNVEV (reference sequence). The CDR3 spells CASSFSGGAAEQYF. In nucleotides, the CDR3 is TGTGCCAGCAGTTTTTCGGGGGGGGCCGCCGAGCAGTACTTC.

The chain joins TRBV27 to TRBJ1-6; D not certain. V was clipped by 6 bases and J by 7 bases, with 19 bases between them. From germline, CDR1 is MNHEY and CDR2 SMNVEV (reference sequence). This CDR3 region has 16 residues. The CDR3, as DNA: TGTGCCAGCAGCCGGTATCGACCAGGTGGCAATTCACCCCTCCACTTT. Its translation: CASSRYRPGGNSPLHF.

The CDR3 region has the DNA TGTGCCAGCAGATCCGGGAATGAGCAGTTCTTC. This gives the protein CASRSGNEQFF. The chain recombines TRBV2 with TRBJ2-1; D gene uncertain. V lost 6 bases and J 7 bases, leaving 7 bases between the germline ends. CDR1 is SNHLY and CDR2 is FYNNEI in the germline V gene. The CDR3 runs to 11 residues.

The J gene is TRBJ2-2, the V gene TRBV9; 9 bases map to TRBD1. The V and J ends lost 5 bases and 3 bases, in that order; junction bases with no gene match: 14. CDR1 and CDR2 from the germline V gene are SGDLS and YYNGEE. The CDR3 is 18 amino acids. The DNA for the CDR3 is TGTGCCAGCAGGTTGGGATCCGGGACAGGGTCTCACACCGGGGAGCTGTTTTTT. Its protein is CASRLGSGTGSHTGELFF.

The CDR3 loop reads CASSPTGTDEQYF. The CDR3 DNA sequence: TGTGCCAGCTCTCCCACGGGGACAGACGAGCAGTACTTC. V and J are TRBV19 and TRBJ2-7, with 7 nucleotides matching TRBD1. J gave up 5 bases and V 9 bases, and 10 bases lay outside the gene matches. Looked up from germline, CDR1 is LNHDA and CDR2 is SQIVND (reference sequence). The CDR3 has 13 amino acids.

The chain uses TRBV10-3 and TRBJ2-5; no firm D call. The CDR3 has 11 residues. Trimming stripped 10 bases from V and 2 bases from J, with 8 bases between. Germline CDR1 and CDR2: ENHRY and SYGVKD. CDR3 amino acids: CATAGQETQYF. The CDR3 DNA follows: TGTGCCACGGCAGGTCAAGAGACCCAGTACTTC.

The chain combines TRBV6-1 with TRBJ1-2, with 7 nucleotides matching TRBD1. There are 14 residues in the CDR3. V was pared by 8 bases and J by 7 bases, with 13 bases of the junction left unmatched. Germline-derived CDR1 and CDR2 are MNHNS and SASEGT. CDR3 sequence (DNA): TGTGCCAGCGGATGGGGGACAGCCAAAGGTGGCTACACCTTC. As protein: CASGWGTAKGGYTF.

A remark on this clone: An end of the junction does not agree with germline; a read error may underlie this. The chain recombines TRBV28 with TRBJ1-6; D gene uncertain. Germline V gene data show CDR1 as MDHEN and CDR2 as SYDVKM. The CDR3 spans 12 residues. In nucleotides, the CDR3 is TGTGCCAGCAGTTTGTATAAATCACCCCTCCACTTT. Translated, it gives CASSLYKSPLHF.

The chain couples TRBV27 to TRBJ1-2; D is unresolved. The ends were cut back, 4 bases at V and 3 bases at J, with 12 bases in the middle. The CDR3 has 14 amino acids. Germline V gene sequence: CDR1 MNHEY, CDR2 SMNVEV (reference sequence). CDR3 in amino acids: CASSYDPGYYGYTF. The CDR3 region has the DNA TGTGCCAGCAGTTACGACCCGGGATACTATGGCTACACCTTC.

The chain is built from TRBV7-9 and TRBJ2-7; 10 bases align to TRBD2. The CDR3 runs 15 residues. CDR1 and CDR2 (germline): SEHNR, FQNEAQ (reference sequence). Losses at the gene ends were 6 bases for V and 2 bases for J; bases not matched to a gene: 7. The CDR3 DNA sequence: TGTGCCAGCAGGAAAAGCGGGGGGGCTACCTACGAGCAGTACTTC. Amino acid sequence: CASRKSGGATYEQYF.

V is TRBV4-1 and J is TRBJ1-2, with TRBD1 identical over 8 bases. CDR1 and CDR2 from the germline V gene are MGHRA and YSYEKL. J was trimmed by 3 bases and V by 0 bases; bases with no gene match: 9. This CDR3 is built from 17 residues. The CDR3 loop is CASSQEVWQGAHYGYTF. CDR3 sequence (DNA): TGCGCCAGCAGCCAAGAAGTCTGGCAGGGGGCCCACTATGGCTACACCTTC.

The chain uses TRBV7-9 and TRBJ1-5; 9 bases map to TRBD1. CDR3 length equals 14 residues. After removal of 1 base from V and 5 bases from J, the junction contained 0 bases not matched to a gene. The germline V gene encodes CDR1 SEHNR and CDR2 FQNEAQ (reference sequence). CDR3: CASSLGDRDQPQHF. The CDR3 region has the DNA TGTGCCAGCAGCTTAGGGGACAGGGATCAGCCCCAGCATTTT. Variable domain in full (rest from reference TRBV7-9 and TRBJ1-5): DTGVSQNPRHKITKRGQNVTFRCDPISEHNRLYWYRQTLGQGPEFLTYFQNEAQLEKSRLLSDRFSAERPKGSFSTLEIQRTEQGDSAMYLCASSLGDRDQPQHFGDGTRLSIL.

The genes are TRBV28 and TRBJ2-7; 16 positions match TRBD2. CDR1 is MDHEN and CDR2 is SYDVKM in the germline V gene. The ends lost 7 bases at V and 2 bases at J; junction bases unmatched: 8. The CDR3 extends over 17 amino acids. The CDR3 region is CASIGGTSGGAAYEQYF. DNA for the CDR3: TGTGCCAGCATCGGTGGGACTAGCGGGGGGGCAGCCTACGAGCAGTACTTC.

The chain is built from TRBV27 and TRBJ1-1, with a tentative D call TRBD1 (6 bases). The CDR3 has 15 amino acids. The V gene lost 2 bases and the J gene lost 3 bases, with 13 bases spanning the gap. The germline CDR1 and CDR2 sequences are MNHEY and SMNVEV (reference sequence). CDR3 nucleotides: TGTGCCAGCAGTTTAGGGCAGGGGATATACACTGAAGCTTTCTTT. Translated, it gives CASSLGQGIYTEAFF.

The genes are TRBV7-2 and TRBJ2-3; TRBD2 aligns across 13 bases. V lost 5 bases to trimming and J lost 0 bases; unmatched junction nucleotides: 5. The CDR3 covers 17 residues. Germline V gene sequence: CDR1 SGHTA, CDR2 FQGNSA. The CDR3 coding sequence is TGTGCCAGCAGCACCCGACTAGCGGGGGGAAGCACAGATACGCAGTATTTT. Residues: CASSTRLAGGSTDTQYF.

The gene calls are TRBV4-3 and TRBJ1-3, with 9 nucleotides matching TRBD1. With 0 bases clipped from V and 4 bases from J, the junction kept 4 bases outside the gene matches. Germline V gives CDR1 LGHNA, CDR2 YSLEER. CDR3 size: 16 residues. The CDR3 spells CASSQETGGGGNTIYF. The CDR3, as DNA: TGCGCCAGCAGCCAAGAGACAGGGGGTGGCGGAAACACCATATATTTT.

The chain recombines TRBV21-1 with TRBJ1-1; the table's D call TRBD1 went unverified against the DNA. TRBV21-1 is a known pseudogene. The CDR3 is 14 residues long. The CDR3 reads CASSKGLRNTEAFF. The CDR3, as DNA: TGTGCCAGCAGCAAAGGGCTCCGTAACACTGAAGCTTTCTTT.